These 18 T cell receptor beta chains came from one sample sequenced in a study of shared clonotypes between healthy human individuals. The table came from immunoSEQ multiplex PCR; TCRdb's copy has only in-frame clones and leaves some out. Here the sample spans roughly 510,000 clones, 60% to 80% being singletons. The sample taken for sequencing was PBMCs. These receptors were taken from a woman aged 40-49 years in good health. Some clones in this sample may be carry-over from other donors' samples.

V and J are TRBV11-2 and TRBJ2-3; tentatively, D is TRBD2 (5 bases). V shed 2 bases and J shed 6 bases, with 18 bases lying between them. The germline gives CDR1 SGHAT, CDR2 FQNNGV. The CDR3 extends over 16 amino acids. CDR3 sequence (DNA): TGTGCCAGCAGCTTAACACTTAGCGAGACATTGGATACGCAGTATTTT. Protein: CASSLTLSETLDTQYF.

This clone turned up a few times. The chain uses TRBV10-1 and TRBJ2-7; maybe TRBD2 (5 bases). This CDR3 is 13 amino acids long. Germline V gene sequence: CDR1 WNHNN, CDR2 SYGVQD (reference sequence). The V and J ends lost 5 bases and 7 bases respectively, with 15 bases between them. In DNA form, the CDR3 reads TGCGCCAGCAGTCGGACTCAGTTCAGGGAGCAGTACTTC. Translated, it gives CASSRTQFREQYF.

The chain links TRBV5-6 to TRBJ1-2; D is possibly TRBD1 (5 bases). Trimming took 1 base from V and 0 from J, leaving 19 bases between them. This CDR3 has 18 amino acids. CDR1 and CDR2 from the germline V gene are SGHDT and YYEEEE. Here the CDR3 DNA reads TGTGCCAGCAGCTTGTTGGGGCGGGGTATGAGCGCTAACTATGGCTACACCTTC. Its translation: CASSLLGRGMSANYGYTF.

Regarding this clone: A far larger clone lies a single base away; this is likely a read error. The chain links TRBV4-1 to TRBJ1-1; tentatively, D is TRBD1 (5 bases). Trimming took 4 bases from V and 5 from J, leaving 20 bases between them. Germline-derived CDR1 and CDR2 are MGHRA and YSYEKL. This CDR3 has 16 residues. The CDR3 nucleotides read TGCGCCAGCAGCCCACCCGAGGGACGGGCGCATACTGAAGCTTTCTTT. It specifies CASSPPEGRAHTEAFF.

This clone was recorded a few times. This chain joins TRBV30 and TRBJ1-2, with D possibly matching TRBD1 (6 bases). Germline V gives CDR1 GTSNPN, CDR2 SVGIG (reference sequence). The CDR3 consists of 11 residues. Trimming pared 7 bases from V and 7 bases from J, leaving 13 bases between. For the CDR3, the DNA is TGTGCCTCCTCGAAGGGGGGTGGCTACACCTTC. Protein: CASSKGGGYTF.

The CDR3 DNA sequence: TGTGCCAGCAGCTTCGGGAGCGGAGGGGGCTACGAGCAGTACTTC. This sequence encodes CASSFGSGGGYEQYF. The genes are TRBV11-2 and TRBJ2-7; perhaps D is TRBD1 or TRBD2 (6 bases each). The CDR3 runs to 15 residues. Trimming took off 3 bases at V and 3 bases at J, with 15 bases between the two ends. Germline lookup yields CDR1 SGHAT and CDR2 FQNNGV. Based on the CDR3 plus reference TRBV11-2 and TRBJ2-7, the full variable domain is EAGVAQSPRYKIIEKRQSVAFWCNPISGHATLYWYQQILGQGPKLLIQFQNNGVVDDSQLPKDRFSAERLKGVDSTLKIQPAKLEDSAVYLCASSFGSGGGYEQYFGPGTRLTVT.

CDR3 amino acids: CASSPRHPETQYF. CDR3 in DNA: TGTGCCAGCAGCCCGAGACATCCGGAGACCCAGTACTTC. The V gene is TRBV11-3, the J gene TRBJ2-5, with D unclear. Trimming removed 5 bases from V and 5 bases from J, with 12 bases in between. The germline CDR1 and CDR2 sequences are SGHNT and YENEEA. The CDR3 totals 13 residues.

The table lists this clone with a count of one. CDR3 coding DNA: TGTGCCAGCAGTGGCCTGGGGACAGGCCCCAATACGCAGTATTTT. Translated, it gives CASSGLGTGPNTQYF. The chain joins TRBV6-5 to TRBJ2-3, with 8 nucleotides matching TRBD1. The CDR3 totals 15 residues. V lost 5 bases, J lost 7 bases, and 11 bases stayed unmatched. Germline V gene data show CDR1 as MNHEY and CDR2 as SVGAGI.

J is TRBJ1-5 and V is TRBV5-1, with D unresolved. The CDR3 contains 19 residues. Trimming left V 0 bases short and J 11 bases short, with 30 bases between. The germline CDR1 and CDR2 sequences are SGHRS and YFSETQ. In DNA, the CDR3 is TGCGCCAGCAGCTTGGAGTCGGCGGTGAAGGTAGACCGGGTAGGAGCCCAGCATTTT. Translated: CASSLESAVKVDRVGAQHF. Full variable domain (rest looked up from reference TRBV5-1 and TRBJ1-5): KAGVTQTPRYLIKTRGQQVTLSCSPISGHRSVSWYQQTPGQGLQFLFEYFSETQRNKGNFPGRFSGRQFSNSRSEMNVSTLELGDSALYLCASSLESAVKVDRVGAQHFGDGTRLSIL.

The chain has TRBV5-5 and TRBJ2-2; tentatively, D is TRBD1 (5 bases). The ends were cut back, 6 bases at V and 3 bases at J, with 12 bases in the middle. Germline CDR1 SGHKS, CDR2 YYEKEE (reference sequence). The CDR3 totals 14 residues. For the CDR3, the DNA is TGTGCCAGCATCCGGGTAGGGGACACCGGGGAGCTGTTTTTT. Translated: CASIRVGDTGELFF.

The V and J genes are TRBV7-9 and TRBJ2-1; 11 bases match TRBD2. Losses at the gene ends were 3 bases for V and 10 bases for J; bases not matched to a gene: 5. Germline V gives CDR1 SEHNR, CDR2 FQNEAQ (reference sequence). This CDR3 spans 14 amino acids. The CDR3, as DNA: TGTGCCAGCAGCTTCACTAGCGGGAGAGGAGAGCAGTTCTTC. Its protein product is CASSFTSGRGEQFF.

This clone was seen a single time. J is TRBJ1-5 and V is TRBV6-1, with D uncertain. The CDR3 is 13 residues long. The germline V and J ends were trimmed by 5 bases and 4 bases, with 9 bases remaining between them. CDR1 MNHNS and CDR2 SASEGT come from the germline V gene. The CDR3 loop reads CASSKEGNQPQHF. In DNA form, the CDR3 reads TGTGCCAGCAGTAAAGAGGGAAATCAGCCCCAGCATTTT.

This rearrangement joins TRBV5-4 to TRBJ1-1; D may be TRBD1 (5 bases). CDR3 length: 14 residues. Germline V gene data show CDR1 as SGHNT and CDR2 as YYREEE (reference sequence). Trimming left V 3 bases short and J 3 bases short, with 12 bases between. CDR3 region: CASSSGGRDTEAFF. CDR3 DNA: TGTGCCAGCAGCTCGGGGGGAAGGGACACTGAAGCTTTCTTT.

This chain joins TRBV13 and TRBJ2-4; D uncertain. CDR3 length: 14 amino acids. The germline V gene encodes CDR1 PRHDT and CDR2 FYEKMQ (reference sequence). V was pared by 0 bases and J by 6 bases, with 9 bases between. CDR3 loop: CASSLGPVGNIQYF. DNA of the CDR3: TGTGCCAGCAGCTTAGGTCCAGTGGGAAACATTCAGTACTTC.

The V gene is TRBV6-7, the J gene TRBJ2-7; TRBD1 matches 10 bases. TRBV6-7 is an ORF, with its function uncertain. After removal of 0 bases from V and 3 bases from J, the junction contained 5 bases not matched to a gene. This CDR3 has 16 residues. Here the CDR3 DNA reads TGTGCCAGCAGTTACTCACCGGGACAGGGGAACTACGAGCAGTACTTC. Translation gives CASSYSPGQGNYEQYF.

V and J are TRBV11-2 and TRBJ2-3, with TRBD2 matching over 14 bases. The CDR3 has 17 amino acids. V gave up 8 bases and J gave up 3 bases; unmatched junction bases: 10. Germline V gives CDR1 SGHAT, CDR2 FQNNGV. CDR3 nucleotide sequence: TGTGCCAGCTTCTCGGGACTAGCGGGAGTTGGGACAGATACGCAGTATTTT. Its translation is CASFSGLAGVGTDTQYF.

Remarks on this clone: Other DNA sequences from this sample encode an identical CDR3 as well. CDR3 in DNA: TGTGCCAGCAGTGACTCGGGCGGAGCCTACAATGAGCAGTTCTTC. It codes for CASSDSGGAYNEQFF. The chain is built from TRBV6-4 and TRBJ2-1, with D hard to call. This CDR3 contains 15 residues. V was pared by 0 bases and J by 2 bases, with 8 bases between. Looked up from germline, CDR1 is MRHNA and CDR2 is SNTAGT.

The rearrangement joins TRBV2 to TRBJ2-7; D is perhaps TRBD1 (6 bases). V was pared by 8 bases and J by 0 bases, with 14 bases between. Looked up from germline, CDR1 is SNHLY and CDR2 is FYNNEI. The CDR3 consists of 14 residues. The CDR3 loop is CASLSGQSSYEQYF. CDR3 nucleotides: TGTGCCAGCCTGTCCGGACAGAGCTCCTACGAGCAGTACTTC.